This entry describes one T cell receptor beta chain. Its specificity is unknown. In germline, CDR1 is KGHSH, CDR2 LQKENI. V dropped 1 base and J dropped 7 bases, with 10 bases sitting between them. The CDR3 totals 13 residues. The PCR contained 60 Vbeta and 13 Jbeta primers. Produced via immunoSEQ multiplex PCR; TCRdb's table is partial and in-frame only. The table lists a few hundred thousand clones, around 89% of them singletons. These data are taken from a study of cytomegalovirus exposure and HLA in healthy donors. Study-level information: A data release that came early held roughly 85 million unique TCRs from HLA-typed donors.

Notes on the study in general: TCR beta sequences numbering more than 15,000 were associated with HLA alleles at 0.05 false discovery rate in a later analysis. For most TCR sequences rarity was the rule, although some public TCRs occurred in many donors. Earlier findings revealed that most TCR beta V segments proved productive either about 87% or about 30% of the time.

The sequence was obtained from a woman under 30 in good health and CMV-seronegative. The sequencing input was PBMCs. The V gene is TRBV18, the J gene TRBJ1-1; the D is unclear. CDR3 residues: CASSPLEYGEAFF. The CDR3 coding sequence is TGTGCCAGCTCACCACTAGAGTACGGTGAAGCTTTCTTT.